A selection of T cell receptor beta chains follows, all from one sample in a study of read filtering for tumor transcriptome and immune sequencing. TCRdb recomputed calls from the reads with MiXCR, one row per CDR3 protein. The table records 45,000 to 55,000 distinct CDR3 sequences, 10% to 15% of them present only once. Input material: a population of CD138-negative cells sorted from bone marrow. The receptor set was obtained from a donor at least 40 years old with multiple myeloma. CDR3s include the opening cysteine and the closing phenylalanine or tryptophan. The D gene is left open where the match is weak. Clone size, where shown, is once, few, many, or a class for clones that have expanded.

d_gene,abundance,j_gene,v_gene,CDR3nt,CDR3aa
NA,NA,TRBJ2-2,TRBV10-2,TGCGCCAGCAGTGAGCGAACTGTGACCGGGGAGCTGTTTTTT,CASSERTVTGELFF
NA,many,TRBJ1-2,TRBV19,TGTGCCAGTAGTAGCCGGGACACGGGAGGAAACTATGGCTACACCTTC,CASSSRDTGGNYGYTF
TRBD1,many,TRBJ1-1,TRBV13,TGTGCCAGCAGCTTAGTGGAGGGGGCCCCGAACACTGAAGCTTTCTTT,CASSLVEGAPNTEAFF
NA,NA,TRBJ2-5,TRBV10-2,TGCGCCAGCTTCAAAGAGACCCAGTACTTC,CASFKETQYF
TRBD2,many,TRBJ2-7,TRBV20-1,TGCAGTGCTAGAGCTGGGACTAGCGGTTACGAGCAGTACTTC,CSARAGTSGYEQYF
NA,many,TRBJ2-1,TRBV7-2,TGTGCCAGCAGCTCTCGACAGTACAATGAGCAGTTCTTC,CASSSRQYNEQFF
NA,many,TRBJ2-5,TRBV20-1,TGCAGTGCCTCGACCCTGGAGACCCAGTACTTC,CSASTLETQYF
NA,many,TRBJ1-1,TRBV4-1,TGCGCCAGCAGCCAGGATGATTCCTTTCGACGGAGCACTGAAGCTTTCTTT,CASSQDDSFRRSTEAFF
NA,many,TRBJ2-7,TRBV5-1,TGCGCCAGCAGCTTCAACAGGGAATACGAGCAGTACTTC,CASSFNREYEQYF
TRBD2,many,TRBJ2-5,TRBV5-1,TGCGCCAGCAGCTCCAGACTAGCGGGAGTGGAGACCCAGTACTTC,CASSSRLAGVETQYF
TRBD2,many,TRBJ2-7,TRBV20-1,TGCAGTGCACCGGGACTAGCGACCTACGAGCAGTACTTC,CSAPGLATYEQYF
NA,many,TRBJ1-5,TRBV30,TGTGCCTGGACCGAGGCAGGCGGGCAGCCCCAGCATTTT,CAWTEAGGQPQHF
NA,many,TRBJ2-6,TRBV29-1,TGCAGCGTCCAGACAGATTTAAACTCTGGGGCCAACGTCCTGACTTTC,CSVQTDLNSGANVLTF
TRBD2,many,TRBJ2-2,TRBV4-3,TGCGCCAGCAGCCAAGAGGGCGGGAGGAACACCGGGGAGCTGTTTTTT,CASSQEGGRNTGELFF
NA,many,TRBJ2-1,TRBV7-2,TGTGCCAGCAGCTTAGAGGCTAGAGGTGAGCAGTTCTTC,CASSLEARGEQFF
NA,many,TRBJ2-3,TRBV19,TGTGCCAGTACCAAAGGGGCGGAATCAGATACGCAGTATTTT,CASTKGAESDTQYF
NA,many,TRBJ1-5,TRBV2,TGTGCCAGCAGTCCTCAGGGGCAGGGCGCGGGTTTAAGGAATCAGCCCCAGCATTTT,CASSPQGQGAGLRNQPQHF
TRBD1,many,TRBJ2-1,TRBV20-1,TGCAGTGCTAACCGGGACAGGGCGTACAATGAGCAGTTCTTC,CSANRDRAYNEQFF
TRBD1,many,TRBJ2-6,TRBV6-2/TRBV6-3,TGTGCCAGCAGTCCGGACAGGGGCAGCTCTGGGGCCAACGTCCTGACTTTC,CASSPDRGSSGANVLTF
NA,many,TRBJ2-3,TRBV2,TGTGCCAGCAGTGAAGGGGAGTACACAGATACGCAGTATTTT,CASSEGEYTDTQYF
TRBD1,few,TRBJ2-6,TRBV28,TGTGCCACCCTGGGACAGGGGGCTTTCGGGCCTGGGGCCAACGTCCTGACTTTC,CATLGQGAFGPGANVLTF
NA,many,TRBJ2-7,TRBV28,TGTGCCAGCAGTTTACCCCCAGGAAGCTCCTACGAGCAGTACTTC,CASSLPPGSSYEQYF
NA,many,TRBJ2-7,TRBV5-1,TGCGCCAGCAGCTGGGAATCCGGGATCCCGAACCCGGCGATCTACGAGCAGTACTTC,CASSWESGIPNPAIYEQYF
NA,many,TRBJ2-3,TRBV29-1,TGCAGCGTTGAGACGGACCCATTGTATTTT,CSVETDPLYF
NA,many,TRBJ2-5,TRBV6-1,TGTGCCAGCAGTGAAGCCTCGCGGGGGACCCAGTACTTC,CASSEASRGTQYF
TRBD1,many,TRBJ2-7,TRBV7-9,TGTGCCAGCAGCTTAGGATCCACAGGGGCCAGCTCCTACGAGCAGTACTTC,CASSLGSTGASSYEQYF
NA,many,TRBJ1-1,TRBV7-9,TGTGCCCATGACCGGGGGACGAGCACTGAAGCTTTCTTT,CAHDRGTSTEAFF
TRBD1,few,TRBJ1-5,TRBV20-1,TGCAGTGCTGCTCCGGGACAGGGGGCATGGCAGCCCCAGCATTTT,CSAAPGQGAWQPQHF
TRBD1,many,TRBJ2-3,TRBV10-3,TGTGCCATCAAAGGACAGGGTGGCACAGATACGCAGTATTTT,CAIKGQGGTDTQYF
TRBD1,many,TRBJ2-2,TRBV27,TGTGCCACCTCCGGGACAGAAAACACCGGGGAGCTGTTTTTT,CATSGTENTGELFF
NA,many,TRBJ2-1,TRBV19,TGTGCCAGTAGTAGCTACTTAGCGGAAGATACCAATGAGCAGTTCTTC,CASSSYLAEDTNEQFF
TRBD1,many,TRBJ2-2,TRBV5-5,TGTGCCAGCAGCTGGGTGCAGGGGGCTCCCGGTACCGGGGAGCTGTTTTTT,CASSWVQGAPGTGELFF
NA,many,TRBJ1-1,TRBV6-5,TGTGCCAGCAGTTACGGGGGCCAGGGGACTGAAGCTTTCTTT,CASSYGGQGTEAFF
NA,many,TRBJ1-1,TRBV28,TGTGCCAGCACCAACCCGCTATTCACTGAAGCTTTCTTT,CASTNPLFTEAFF
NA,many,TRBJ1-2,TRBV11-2,TGTGCCAGCAGTTCAGTGACGAACTATGGCTACACCTTC,CASSSVTNYGYTF
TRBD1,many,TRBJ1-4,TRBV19,TGTGCCAGTAGTCTCCGGTCCGGGACAGGGGATGAAAAACTGTTTTTT,CASSLRSGTGDEKLFF
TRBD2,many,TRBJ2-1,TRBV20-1,TGCAGTGCTCAAAACTTAGCGGGGAAAGGCAATGAGCAGTTCTTC,CSAQNLAGKGNEQFF
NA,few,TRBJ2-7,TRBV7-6,TGTGCCAGCAGCCCACCCCGGGTACCCTACGAGCAGTACTTC,CASSPPRVPYEQYF
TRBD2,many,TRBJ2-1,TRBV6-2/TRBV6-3,TGTGCCAGCAGTTTCCATACTAGCGGGAGGGCCAATGAGCAGTTCTTC,CASSFHTSGRANEQFF
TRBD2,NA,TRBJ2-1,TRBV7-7,TGTGCTAGCAGCTTCAGCGGGACCCTTTACAATGAGCAGTTCTTC,CASSFSGTLYNEQFF
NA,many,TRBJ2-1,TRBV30,TGTGCCTGGAGTTTCCCCCTAGGGACCTACAATGAGCAGTTCTTC,CAWSFPLGTYNEQFF
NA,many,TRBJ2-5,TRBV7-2,TGTGCCAGCAGCAGAAACAGCTTCCAAGAGACCCAGTACTTC,CASSRNSFQETQYF
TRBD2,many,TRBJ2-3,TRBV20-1,TGCAGTGCTCCTCCTCTAGCGGGAGGATCAGATACGCAGTATTTT,CSAPPLAGGSDTQYF
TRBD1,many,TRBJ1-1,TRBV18,TGTGCCAGCTCACCGACCTTGGGACAGAAGGGAGAGGCTTTCTTT,CASSPTLGQKGEAFF
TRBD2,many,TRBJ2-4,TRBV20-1,TGCAGTGCTAGAGAGCCGGGACTAGCGGGAGCCAAAAACATTCAGTACTTC,CSAREPGLAGAKNIQYF
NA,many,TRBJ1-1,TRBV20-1,TGCAGTGCTGGGGGGGTGAGGGACACTGAAGCTTTCTTT,CSAGGVRDTEAFF
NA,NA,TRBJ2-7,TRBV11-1,TGTGCCAGCAGCGTCACACAGGGTTTGAAGGGCGAGCAGTACTTC,CASSVTQGLKGEQYF
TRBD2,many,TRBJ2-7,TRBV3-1,TGTGCCAGCAGCGCTGGGACTAGTGGCGAGCAGTACTTC,CASSAGTSGEQYF
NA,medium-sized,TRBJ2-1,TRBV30,TGTGCCTGGAGTGAAGGCATATCGGGAGTAGCCTACAATGAGCAGTTCTTC,CAWSEGISGVAYNEQFF
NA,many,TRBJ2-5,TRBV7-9,TGTGCCAGCAGCTTAAGGTCGGAACAAGAGACCCAGTACTTC,CASSLRSEQETQYF